This T cell receptor (beta chain) was sequenced in a study of blood T cells in healthy people across ages (dated by TCRdb to 2015 to 2017). Concerning the study at large: Template switching captured roughly one uniquely barcoded TCR beta cDNA molecule per two T cells in model experiments. To avoid experimental bias, donors of different ages were distributed randomly across sequencing lanes. For two donors (one aged 18 to 29 and one aged 80 or older), the study analyzed two additional independent replicas of 1 million unique cDNA reads from the same blood draw. Donors were grouped into four age groups: young (average roughly 15 years), middle-aged (39), aged (around 60) and long-lived (about 82). Using deep sequencing normalized with unique cDNA molecular identifiers, the study measured how TCR beta repertoire diversity changes with age. Here is what the overall study found, with its caveats: Since profiling was done on bulk unsorted PBMCs, naive and antigen-experienced compartments could not be conclusively compared. Compared with the aged group, the long-lived group had more naive CD4+ T cells, fewer expanded clones and increased TCR diversity, suggesting age selection. Estimates of total diversity based on one million sequenced T cells were considered lower bounds and underestimates. Observed TCR beta diversity per million T cells fell roughly linearly with age, and a significant reduction was already apparent by age about 36. A strong correlation was found between observed TCR beta diversity and the percentage of naive T cells measured by flow cytometry. Because the CMV infection status of the donors was unknown, age-related changes in expanded clonotypes may potentially have been confounded.

Library preparation used 5' RACE. TCRdb names Illumina HiSeq 2500 as the instrument used. A second PCR of roughly 6 to 12 cycles was performed with a sample-barcoded 5' primer and a J-beta primer mix. Each TCR beta cDNA molecule received a unique molecular identifier from a template-switch 5' adaptor carrying 12 random nucleotides. At least 3 million CDR3-containing paired-end reads were obtained from each sample. First-strand cDNA was synthesized from all RNA with the Mint cDNA synthesis kit, primed by a TRBC-specific oligonucleotide. Following uracil-DNA glycosylase treatment, all cDNA underwent a first 18-cycle PCR with the universal primers M1SS and BC2_uni_R. In the original analysis: For normalization, 1 million high-quality reads were randomly selected from each sample, with every read carrying a distinct molecular identifier. Instead of being binned into consensus sequences, reads that shared molecular identifiers were thrown out. MiTCR, set to a Q25 quality threshold and the strictest error-elimination algorithm, was used for CDR3 identification, clonotype clustering and error correction. A nonparametric unseen species model with Euler transformation was used to estimate lower-bound total TCR beta diversity. TCRdb cleaned the public reads at Q25 with fastp, built clones with MiXCR and kept in-frame beta chains. Duplicate CDR3 protein sequences are folded into a single record with the most common DNA and genes. None of the V and J calls come from the authors' own analysis; TCRdb made them. The sample profile shows 850,000 or so distinct CDR3 sequences; about 28% of them were found once. The ten top clones hold about 18% of the sample.

Systemically healthy Caucasian individuals from Russia, over 30 in total and aged about 6 to 90 years, were included as donors. Each donor gave ten milliliters of peripheral blood, collected into EDTA-treated Vacutainer tubes. Ficoll-Paque density-gradient centrifugation was used to isolate PBMCs, with at least 6.5 million per sample. Total RNA, at least 6 micrograms per sample, was extracted from PBMCs with Trizol reagent. The percentages of naive CD45RAhigh/CD27high T cells were determined by flow cytometry on a PBMC aliquot from every donor. In its sample, this clonotype was seen many times. What antigen it recognizes has not been identified. An end of the junction does not agree with germline; a read error may underlie this. From a lookup of the germline V gene, CDR1 and CDR2 are LGHNA and YNFKEQ. Reading from cysteine to phenylalanine, the CDR3 counts 15 amino acids. Only CDR3 DNA is held: 45 bases, read in frame from base 1.

Rearrangement joined TRBV4-2 to TRBJ1-4; a tentative D call is TRBD1 (5 bases match). Sequenced: blood. This TCR came from an elderly woman in good health. The nucleotides read TGTGCCAGCAGCCCCGGGACCCCAGGATTCGAAAGACTGTTTTTT. It specifies CASSPGTPGFERLFF.